This T cell receptor beta chain was identified during a study of blood T cells in healthy people across ages. With a J-beta primer mix and a sample-barcoded 5' primer, a second PCR ran roughly 6 to 11 cycles. Each CDR3 protein is one row after TCRdb ran MiXCR on the 5' RACE reads. This table has more than 450,000 distinct CDR3 sequences, roughly a quarter appearing once. Study observations and caveats: CMV status of donors was unknown, possibly confounding expanded clonotype changes.

As concerns this clonotype: The antigen is unknown.

Germline CDR1 reads SGHTA; CDR2 reads FQGTGA. With 2 bases removed from V and 5 bases from J, the gap between germline ends came to 17 bases. The CDR3 spans 16 residues. These data also formed part of another study, on T cells of mothers and their children.

The rearrangement joins TRBV7-3 to TRBJ2-3, with D possibly TRBD2 on 6 matching bases. The clonotype comes from a boy younger than 10 in good health. Sequences were obtained from blood. The CDR3 loop reads CASSLYPGGEVDTQYF. CDR3 nucleotide sequence: TGTGCCAGCAGCTTATACCCTGGCGGGGAAGTAGATACGCAGTATTTT.